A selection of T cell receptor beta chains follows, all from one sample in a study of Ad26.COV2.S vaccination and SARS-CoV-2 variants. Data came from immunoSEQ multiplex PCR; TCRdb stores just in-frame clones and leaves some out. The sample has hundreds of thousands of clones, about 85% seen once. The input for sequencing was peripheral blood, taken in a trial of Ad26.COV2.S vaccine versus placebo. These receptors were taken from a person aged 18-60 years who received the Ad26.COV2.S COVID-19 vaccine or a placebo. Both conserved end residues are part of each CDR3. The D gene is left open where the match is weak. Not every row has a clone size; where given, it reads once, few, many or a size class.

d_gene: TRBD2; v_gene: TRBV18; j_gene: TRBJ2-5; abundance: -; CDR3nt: TGTGCCAGCTCACCAAACCGGGGGGAACAAGAGACCCAGTACTTC; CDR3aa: CASSPNRGEQETQYF
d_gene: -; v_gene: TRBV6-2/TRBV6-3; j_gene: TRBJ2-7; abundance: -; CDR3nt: TGTGCCAGCAGTTACGTCCCTTCACAGGGAAACTCCTACGAGCAGTACTTC; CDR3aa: CASSYVPSQGNSYEQYF
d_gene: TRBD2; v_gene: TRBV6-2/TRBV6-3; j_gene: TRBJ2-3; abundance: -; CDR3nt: TGTGCCAGCAGTTTCAGCCTGACTAGCGGGCGGGGAGATACGCAGTATTTT; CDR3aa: CASSFSLTSGRGDTQYF
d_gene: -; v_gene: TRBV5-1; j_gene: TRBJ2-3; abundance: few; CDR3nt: TGCGCCAGCAGCCCTAATAGCGCAGATACGCAGTATTTT; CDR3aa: CASSPNSADTQYF
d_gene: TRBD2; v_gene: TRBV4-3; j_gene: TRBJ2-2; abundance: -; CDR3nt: TGCGCCAGCAGCCAGTTCGAGCGGGGGCCGACCGGGGAGCTGTTTTTT; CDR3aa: CASSQFERGPTGELFF
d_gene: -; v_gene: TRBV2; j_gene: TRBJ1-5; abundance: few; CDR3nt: TGTGCCAGCAGTGACAGCAATCAGCCCCAGCATTTT; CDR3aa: CASSDSNQPQHF
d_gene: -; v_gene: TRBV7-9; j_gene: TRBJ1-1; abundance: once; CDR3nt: TGTGCCAGCAGCTTAGGCGCCACCAACACTGAAGCTTTCTTT; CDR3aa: CASSLGATNTEAFF
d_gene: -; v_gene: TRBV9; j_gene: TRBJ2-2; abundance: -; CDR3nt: TGTGCCAGCAGCGCCTCCCAGGGGTTACCAAACACCGGGGAGCTGTTTTTT; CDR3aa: CASSASQGLPNTGELFF
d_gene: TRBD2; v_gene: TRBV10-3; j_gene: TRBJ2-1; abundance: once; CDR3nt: TGTGCCATCAGTGGAGGACTAGCGGGGGGCCAAAATGAGCAGTTCTTC; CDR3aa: CAISGGLAGGQNEQFF
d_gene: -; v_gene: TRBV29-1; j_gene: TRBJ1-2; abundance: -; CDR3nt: TGCAGCGTACGGGACAAGGTTAGCGGCTACACCTTC; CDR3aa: CSVRDKVSGYTF
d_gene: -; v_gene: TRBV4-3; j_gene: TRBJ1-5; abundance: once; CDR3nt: TGCGCCAGCAGCCAAGATGGGAGGGGCGGTAGCAATCAGCCCCAGCATTTT; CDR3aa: CASSQDGRGGSNQPQHF
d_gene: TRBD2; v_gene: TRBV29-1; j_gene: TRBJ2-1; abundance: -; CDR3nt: TGCAGCGTTGAAGGGGCGGGAGGGCCCTCTTTGGGCGATCAGTTCTTC; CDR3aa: CSVEGAGGPSLGDQFF
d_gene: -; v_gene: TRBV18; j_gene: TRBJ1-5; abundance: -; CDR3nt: TGTGCCAGCTCACCACTGACAGGAAGCAATCAGCCCCAGCATTTT; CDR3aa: CASSPLTGSNQPQHF
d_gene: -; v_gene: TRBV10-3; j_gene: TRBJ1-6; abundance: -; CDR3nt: TGTGCCATCAGCGCGGGGTTGAACTCCTATAATTCACCCCTCCACTTT; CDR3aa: CAISAGLNSYNSPLHF
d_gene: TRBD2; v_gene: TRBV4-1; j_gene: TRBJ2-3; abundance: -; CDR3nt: TGCGCCAGCAGCCAATGGACTAGCGATTATACGCAGTATTTT; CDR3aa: CASSQWTSDYTQYF
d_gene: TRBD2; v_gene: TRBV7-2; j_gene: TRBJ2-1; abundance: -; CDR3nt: TGTGCCAGCAGCACCGGGACTAGCGGGGGGGCTTACAATGAGCAGTTCTTC; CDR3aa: CASSTGTSGGAYNEQFF
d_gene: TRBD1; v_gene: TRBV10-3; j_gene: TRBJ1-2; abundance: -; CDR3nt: TGTGCCATCAGTGAGTCAGTTGGACAGGGGAGAGGCTACACCTTC; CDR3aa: CAISESVGQGRGYTF
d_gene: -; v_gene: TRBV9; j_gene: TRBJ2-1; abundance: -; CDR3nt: TGTGCCAGCAGCGCAGCCTACAATGAGCAGTTCTTC; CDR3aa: CASSAAYNEQFF
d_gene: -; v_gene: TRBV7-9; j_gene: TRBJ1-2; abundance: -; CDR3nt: TGTGCCAGCAGCTGGGACGGAATCTATGGCTACACCTTC; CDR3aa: CASSWDGIYGYTF
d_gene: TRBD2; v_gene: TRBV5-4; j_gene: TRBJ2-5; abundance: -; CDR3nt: TGTGCCAGCACCCCGGGACTAGGGCAAGAGACCCAGTACTTC; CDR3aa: CASTPGLGQETQYF
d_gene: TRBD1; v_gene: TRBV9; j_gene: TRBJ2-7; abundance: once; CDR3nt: TGTGCCAGCAGCGTAGAAGGGACAGGCTACGAGCAGTACTTC; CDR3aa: CASSVEGTGYEQYF
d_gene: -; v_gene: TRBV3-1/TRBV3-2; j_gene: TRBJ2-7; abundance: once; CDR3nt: TGTGCCAGCAGCCTCAGGGGTCCCCTAGTCCCCTACGAGCAGTACTTC; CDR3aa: CASSLRGPLVPYEQYF
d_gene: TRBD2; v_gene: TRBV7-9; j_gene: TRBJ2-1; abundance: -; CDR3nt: TGTGCCAGCAGCCAAAGCGGGGGGGCGTACAATGAGCAGTTCTTC; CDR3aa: CASSQSGGAYNEQFF
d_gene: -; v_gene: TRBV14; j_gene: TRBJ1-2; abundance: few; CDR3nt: TGTGCCAGCAGCCAAGGAGGGTATGGCTACACCTTC; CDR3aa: CASSQGGYGYTF
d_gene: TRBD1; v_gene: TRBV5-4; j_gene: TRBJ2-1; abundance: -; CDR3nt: TGTGCCAGCAGACCGCCCGGGACAGGGACGGGAAATGAGCAGTTCTTC; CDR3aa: CASRPPGTGTGNEQFF
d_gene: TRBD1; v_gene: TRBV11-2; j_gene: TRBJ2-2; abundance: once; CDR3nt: TGTGCCAGCATAACAGGGGGCCGGAACACCGGGGAGCTGTTTTTT; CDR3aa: CASITGGRNTGELFF
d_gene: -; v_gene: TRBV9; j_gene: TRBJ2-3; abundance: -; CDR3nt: TGTGCCAGCAGCGGGACGACCAGAAGGAGCACAGATACGCAGTATTTT; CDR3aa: CASSGTTRRSTDTQYF
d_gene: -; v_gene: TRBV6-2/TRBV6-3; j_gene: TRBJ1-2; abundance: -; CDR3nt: TGTGCCAGCAGCCTCTCTGGACAGTATCTCCACTATGGCTACACCTTC; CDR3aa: CASSLSGQYLHYGYTF
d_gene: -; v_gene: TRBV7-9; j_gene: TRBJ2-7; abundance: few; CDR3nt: TGTGCCAGCAGCGCCGGACCTCGGTCCTACGAGCAGTACTTC; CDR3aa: CASSAGPRSYEQYF